Given below is one TCR beta chain in context. This clonotype was observed many times. What antigen it recognizes has not been identified. Base-call qualities are not available, and no considerably larger clone is one nucleotide away. The entry originates in a study of early T cells in non-severe SARS-CoV-2 infection (dated by TCRdb to the early 2020s). For the study in its entirety: Because TCR sequencing relied on bulk RNA taken from unsorted whole blood, pairing of alpha and beta chains was not possible.

To prepare the library, 5' RACE was applied. The run used a NextSeq 500. To correct for sequencing error and PCR bias, the TCR library protocol tagged individual cDNA molecules with unique molecular identifiers. TCR alpha and beta chains were both sequenced, and the abundances of alpha and beta sequences in each sample were closely correlated with each other. In the authors' own workflow: Decombinator V4 was used to annotate TCR sequences for V gene, J gene and CDR3. Expanded TCRs were defined as changing significantly between any two time points under a Poisson model with p below 0.0001. TCR abundances were normalised to the total number of TCRs sequenced per sample and expressed as counts per million. TRAV1-2 paired with TRAJ12, TRAJ20 or TRAJ33 defined MAIT TCRs, while TRAV10 paired with TRAJ18 defined iNKT TCRs. A search of VDJdb, accessed on 1 November 2021, was run for TCRs annotated to CMV, EBV and SARS-CoV-2, with TCRs annotated for multiple antigens excluded. TCRdb ran its own pipeline on the public reads, namely fastp trimming at Q25 and MiXCR clone calling, and kept in-frame beta chains. CDR3 protein duplicates are merged, each entry listing the most common genes and DNA. TCRdb's processing, not the authors', yielded these V and J calls. The sample records around 94,000 distinct CDR3 sequences, around 13% of which are singletons. The ten biggest clones cover 6.2% of the sample.

The paper's findings and limits, for the study overall: VDJdb matching was skewed toward anti-spike CD8 responses and likely underestimated virus-specific expansions, missing private and CD4 specificities.

As encoded in the germline V gene, CDR1 is LGHNA while CDR2 is YSLEER. CDR3 length: 17 amino acids, cysteine to phenylalanine. The sequence is cut down to CDR3 DNA, 51 bases in frame from base 1. Between the V and J ends, shortened by 1 base and 0 bases respectively, the junction contains 13 bases. The study was a case-control design nested within a healthcare worker cohort in London, UK, with weekly nasopharyngeal swab PCR tests and blood sampling. Between 23 and 31 March 2020, the week of the UK lockdown, healthcare workers were enrolled and then followed up weekly for as long as 16 weeks. Sequencing was done on a sample of whole blood. The source of this sequence is an adult who was a healthcare worker with PCR-confirmed SARS-CoV-2 infection or an uninfected control (not recorded which). The sequence is built from TRBV4-3 and TRBJ2-1; the D region possibly corresponds to TRBD2 (6 bases align). The CDR3 in this case is CASSQARPGGSYNEQFF. The DNA sequence is TGCGCCAGCAGCCAAGCTCGGCCCGGGGGCTCCTACAATGAGCAGTTCTTC.